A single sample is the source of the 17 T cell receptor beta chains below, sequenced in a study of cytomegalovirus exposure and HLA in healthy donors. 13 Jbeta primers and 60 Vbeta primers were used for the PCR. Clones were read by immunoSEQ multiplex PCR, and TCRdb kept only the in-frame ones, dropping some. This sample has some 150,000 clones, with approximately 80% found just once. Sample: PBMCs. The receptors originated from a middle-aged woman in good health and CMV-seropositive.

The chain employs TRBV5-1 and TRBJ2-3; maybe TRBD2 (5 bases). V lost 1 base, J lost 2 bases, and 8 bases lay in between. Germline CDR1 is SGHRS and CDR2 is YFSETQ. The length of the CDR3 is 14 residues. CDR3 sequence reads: CASSLRLATDTQYF. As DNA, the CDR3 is TGCGCCAGCAGCTTGCGCCTAGCCACAGATACGCAGTATTTT.

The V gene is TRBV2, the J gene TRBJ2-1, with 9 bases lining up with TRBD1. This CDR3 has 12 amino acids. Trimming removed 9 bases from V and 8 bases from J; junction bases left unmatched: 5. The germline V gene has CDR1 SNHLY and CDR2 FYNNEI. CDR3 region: CASGTGYDEQFF. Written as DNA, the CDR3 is TGTGCCAGTGGGACAGGGTATGATGAGCAGTTCTTC.

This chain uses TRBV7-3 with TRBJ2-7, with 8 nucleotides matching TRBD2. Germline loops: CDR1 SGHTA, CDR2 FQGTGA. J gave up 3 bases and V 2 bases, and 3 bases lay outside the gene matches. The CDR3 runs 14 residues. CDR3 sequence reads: CASSLESGGYEQYF. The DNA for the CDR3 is TGTGCCAGCAGCTTAGAAAGCGGGGGCTACGAGCAGTACTTC.

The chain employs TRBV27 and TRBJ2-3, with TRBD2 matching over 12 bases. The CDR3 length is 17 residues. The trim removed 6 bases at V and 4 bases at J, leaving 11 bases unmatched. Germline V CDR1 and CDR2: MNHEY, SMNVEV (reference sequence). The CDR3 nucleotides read TGTGCCAGCAGGCCGAAGACTAGCGGGAGAGGGGCAGATACGCAGTATTTT. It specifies CASRPKTSGRGADTQYF.

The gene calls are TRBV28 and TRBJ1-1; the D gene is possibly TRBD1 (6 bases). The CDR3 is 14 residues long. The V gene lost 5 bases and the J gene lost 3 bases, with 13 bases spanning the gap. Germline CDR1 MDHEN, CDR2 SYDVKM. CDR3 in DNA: TGTGCCAGCAGTAGCGACAGGTTGGACACTGAAGCTTTCTTT. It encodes CASSSDRLDTEAFF. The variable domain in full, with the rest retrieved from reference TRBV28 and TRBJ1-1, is DVKVTQSSRYLVKRTGEKVFLECVQDMDHENMFWYRQDPGLGLRLIYFSYDVKMKEKGDIPEGYSVSREKKERFSLILESASTNQTSMYLCASSSDRLDTEAFFGQGTRLTVV.

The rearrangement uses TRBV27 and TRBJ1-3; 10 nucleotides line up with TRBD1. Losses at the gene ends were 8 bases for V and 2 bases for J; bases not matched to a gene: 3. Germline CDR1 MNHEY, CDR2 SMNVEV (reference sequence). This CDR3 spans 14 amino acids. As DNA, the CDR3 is TGTGCCAGCGGACAGGGGGTAACTGGAAACACCATATATTTT. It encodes CASGQGVTGNTIYF.

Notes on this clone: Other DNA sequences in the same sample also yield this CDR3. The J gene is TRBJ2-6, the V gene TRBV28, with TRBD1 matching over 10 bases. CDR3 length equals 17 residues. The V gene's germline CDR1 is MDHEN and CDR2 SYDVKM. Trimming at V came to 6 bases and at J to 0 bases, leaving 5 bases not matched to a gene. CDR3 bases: TGTGCCAGCAGGCTGACAGGGGGCAGCTCTGGGGCCAACGTCCTGACTTTC. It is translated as CASRLTGGSSGANVLTF.

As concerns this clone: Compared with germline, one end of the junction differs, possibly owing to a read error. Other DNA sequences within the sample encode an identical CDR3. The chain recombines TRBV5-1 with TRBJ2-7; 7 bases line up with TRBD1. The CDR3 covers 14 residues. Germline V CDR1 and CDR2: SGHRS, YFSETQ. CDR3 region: CASRPGTASDEQYF. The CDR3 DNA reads TGTGCCAGCAGACCCGGGACAGCCTCTGACGAGCAGTACTTC.

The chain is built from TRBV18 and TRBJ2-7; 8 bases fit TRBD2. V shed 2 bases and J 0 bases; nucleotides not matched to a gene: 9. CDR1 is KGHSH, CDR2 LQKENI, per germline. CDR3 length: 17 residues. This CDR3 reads CASSPGVSGAHSYEQYF. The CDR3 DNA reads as TGTGCCAGCTCACCAGGGGTTAGCGGGGCTCACTCCTACGAGCAGTACTTC.

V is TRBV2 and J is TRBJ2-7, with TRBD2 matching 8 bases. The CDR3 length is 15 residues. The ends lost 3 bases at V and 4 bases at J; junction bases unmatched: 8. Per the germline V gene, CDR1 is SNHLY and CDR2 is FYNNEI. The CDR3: CASSDLVLADYEQYF. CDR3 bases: TGTGCCAGCAGTGATTTAGTACTAGCGGATTACGAGCAGTACTTC.

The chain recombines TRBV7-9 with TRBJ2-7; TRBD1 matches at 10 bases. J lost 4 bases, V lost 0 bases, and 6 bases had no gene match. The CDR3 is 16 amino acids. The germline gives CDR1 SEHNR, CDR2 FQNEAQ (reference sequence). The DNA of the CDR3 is TGTGCCAGCAGCTTAGCTGCTAGACAGGGGGCTTACGAGCAGTACTTC. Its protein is CASSLAARQGAYEQYF.

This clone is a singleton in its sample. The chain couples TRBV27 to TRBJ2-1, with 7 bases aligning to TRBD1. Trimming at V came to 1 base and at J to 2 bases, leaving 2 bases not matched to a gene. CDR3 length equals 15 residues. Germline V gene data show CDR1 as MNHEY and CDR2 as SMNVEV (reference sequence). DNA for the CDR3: TGTGCCAGCAGTTTATTCGACAGGGCCTACAATGAGCAGTTCTTC. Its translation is CASSLFDRAYNEQFF.

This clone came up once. The CDR3 loop reads CASSFRDRGRPSYNSPLHF. CDR3 nucleotide sequence: TGTGCCAGCAGCTTCCGGGACAGGGGGCGGCCTTCGTATAATTCACCCCTCCACTTT. The chain links TRBV7-9 to TRBJ1-6, with 12 bases matching TRBD1. Germline CDR1 and CDR2: SEHNR and FQNEAQ (reference sequence). The J segment lost 4 bases and the V segment lost 3 bases, leaving 10 bases of the junction unmatched. The CDR3 length is 19 residues.

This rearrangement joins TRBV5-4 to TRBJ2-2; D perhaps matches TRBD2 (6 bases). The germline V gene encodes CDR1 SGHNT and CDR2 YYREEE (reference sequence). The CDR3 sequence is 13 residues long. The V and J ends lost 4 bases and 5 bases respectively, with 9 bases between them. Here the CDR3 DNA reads TGTGCCAGCAGCCTCCGGGAGACCGGGGAGCTGTTTTTT. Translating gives CASSLRETGELFF.

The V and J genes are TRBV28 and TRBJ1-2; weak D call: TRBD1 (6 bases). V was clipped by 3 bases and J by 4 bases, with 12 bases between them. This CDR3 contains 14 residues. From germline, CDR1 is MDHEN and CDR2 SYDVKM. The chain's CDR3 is CASSFRDRRYGYTF. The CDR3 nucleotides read TGTGCCAGCAGTTTTCGCGACAGGCGCTATGGCTACACCTTC.

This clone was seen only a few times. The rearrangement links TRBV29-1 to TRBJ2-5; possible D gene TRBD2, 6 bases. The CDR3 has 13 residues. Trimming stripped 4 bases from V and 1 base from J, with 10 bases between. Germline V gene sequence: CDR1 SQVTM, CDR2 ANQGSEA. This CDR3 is CSVGASAQETQYF. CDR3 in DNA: TGCAGCGTTGGAGCTAGCGCCCAAGAGACCCAGTACTTC.

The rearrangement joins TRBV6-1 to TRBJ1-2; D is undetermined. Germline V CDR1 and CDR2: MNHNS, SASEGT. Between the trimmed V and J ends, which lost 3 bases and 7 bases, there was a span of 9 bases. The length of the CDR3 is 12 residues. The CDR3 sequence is CASSDMPGGYTF. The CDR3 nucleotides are TGTGCCAGCAGTGATATGCCGGGTGGCTACACCTTC.